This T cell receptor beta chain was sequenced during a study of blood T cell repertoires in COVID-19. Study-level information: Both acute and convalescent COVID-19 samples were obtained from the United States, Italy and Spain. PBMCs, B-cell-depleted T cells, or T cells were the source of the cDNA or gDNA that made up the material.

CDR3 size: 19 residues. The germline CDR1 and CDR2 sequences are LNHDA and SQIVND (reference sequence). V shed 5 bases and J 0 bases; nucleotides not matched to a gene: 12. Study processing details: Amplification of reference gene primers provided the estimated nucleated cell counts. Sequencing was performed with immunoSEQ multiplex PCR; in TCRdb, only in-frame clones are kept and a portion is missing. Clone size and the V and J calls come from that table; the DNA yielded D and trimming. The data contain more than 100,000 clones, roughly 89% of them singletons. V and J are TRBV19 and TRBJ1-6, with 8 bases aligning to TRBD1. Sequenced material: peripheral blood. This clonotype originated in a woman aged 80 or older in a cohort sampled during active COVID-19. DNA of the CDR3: TGTGCCAGTAGTTCCCTCCGGGACAGGCTGAGCTCCTATAATTCACCCCTCCACTTT. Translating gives CASSSLRDRLSSYNSPLHF.